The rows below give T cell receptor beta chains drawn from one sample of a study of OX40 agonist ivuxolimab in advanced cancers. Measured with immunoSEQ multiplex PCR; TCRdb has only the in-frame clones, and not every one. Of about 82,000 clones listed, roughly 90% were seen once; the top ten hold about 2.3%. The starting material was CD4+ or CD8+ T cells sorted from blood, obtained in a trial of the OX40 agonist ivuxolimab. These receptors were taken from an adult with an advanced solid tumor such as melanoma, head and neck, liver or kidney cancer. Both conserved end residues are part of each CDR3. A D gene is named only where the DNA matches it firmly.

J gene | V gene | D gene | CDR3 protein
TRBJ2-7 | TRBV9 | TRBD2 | CASSVGGGSSSYEQYF
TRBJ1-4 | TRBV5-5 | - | CASSLLASPNEKLFF
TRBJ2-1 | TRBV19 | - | CASSTGWGRIYNEQFF
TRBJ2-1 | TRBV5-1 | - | CASSLEGSSYNEQFF
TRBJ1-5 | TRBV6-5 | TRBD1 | CASSPTTGNNQPQHF
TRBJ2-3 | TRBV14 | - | CASSQVYSGTDTQYF
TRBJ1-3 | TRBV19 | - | CASALYSGNTIYF
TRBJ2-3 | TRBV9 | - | CASSPTGGIITDTQYF
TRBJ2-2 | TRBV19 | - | CASSVRTNTGELFF
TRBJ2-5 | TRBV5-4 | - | CASSLRKVGETQYF
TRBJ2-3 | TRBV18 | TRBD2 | CASSPSGTSGRKDTQYF
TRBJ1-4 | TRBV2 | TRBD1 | CASRGWGDRANEKLFF
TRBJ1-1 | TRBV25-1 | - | CASSKYTEAFF
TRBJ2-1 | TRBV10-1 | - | CASSGHFNNEQFF